The clone carrying this TCR beta chain was counted many times. The entry originates in a study of HIV-infected children after antiretroviral therapy interruption. Across the study: Continuous-treatment children had median age 8 years, interruption approximately 9.7 years.

Unique molecular identifiers were included in an RNA-based 3' RACE TCR library. TCRdb independently ran MiXCR on the 3' RACE reads; one entry per CDR3 protein. The table has about 89,000 distinct CDR3 sequences, about 7% seen once; the top ten hold roughly 1.1%. Trimming stripped 1 base from V and 0 bases from J, with 10 bases between. Germline CDR1 reads LNHDA; CDR2 reads SQIVND (reference sequence). The CDR3 sequence is 16 residues long. Treatment defined: PENTA 11 planned treatment interruption arm or continuous ART arm. The specimen was CD45RA+ CD4+ T cells from PBMCs, pooled from several time points, collected from a donor given antiretroviral therapy, either interrupted or continuous. As to subset: naive CD4+ CD45RA+ CD45RO- T cells. The chain employs TRBV19 and TRBJ2-1; D may match TRBD1 or TRBD2 (5 bases each). The TCR comes from a pool of human donors with HIV. Here the CDR3 reads CASSIGVGVSYNEQFF. CDR3 nucleotides: TGTGCCAGTAGTATAGGCGTGGGGGTCTCCTACAATGAGCAGTTCTTC.